Following are 12 T cell receptor beta chains from one sample sequenced in a study of shared clonotypes between healthy human individuals. Positive CCR7 selection of CD45RO-negative cells yielded the naive CD8 cells, and terminally differentiated effector memory CD45RA+ cells were excluded. Sequenced by immunoSEQ multiplex PCR; TCRdb stores in-frame clones only, minus some. The sample lists approximately 2,000,000 clones; 80% to 95% were seen once. The sequenced sample consisted of naive CD8+ T cells from PBMCs. These receptors all come from a man in his late teens or twenties in good health. Some clones in this sample may be carry-over from other donors' samples.

This chain uses TRBV29-1 with TRBJ1-2, with D perhaps matching TRBD1 (5 bases). This CDR3 contains 13 residues. Germline-derived CDR1 and CDR2 are SQVTM and ANQGSEA. Deletions cut 4 bases from V and 3 bases from J, with 12 bases between. CDR3 nucleotides: TGCAGCGTTGTTGGGGGAATGGACTATGGCTACACCTTC. Its protein product is CSVVGGMDYGYTF.

The rearrangement links TRBV19 to TRBJ2-5; 10 nucleotides agree with TRBD1. The CDR3 is 16 amino acids. The ends lost 1 base at V and 2 bases at J; junction bases unmatched: 4. Germline V gene sequence: CDR1 LNHDA, CDR2 SQIVND (reference sequence). The CDR3 DNA is TGTGCCAGTAGTATAGGGTGGACAGGGGGGCAAGAGACCCAGTACTTC. This translates into CASSIGWTGGQETQYF.

The chain has TRBV5-6 and TRBJ2-7; D uncertain. Trimming stripped 0 bases from V and 6 bases from J, with 10 bases between. Germline V gives CDR1 SGHDT, CDR2 YYEEEE. The CDR3 contains 13 residues. CDR3 in DNA: TGTGCCAGCAGCTTGGTAGGTAACCGCGAGCAGTACTTC. This translates into CASSLVGNREQYF.

The rearrangement links TRBV11-1 to TRBJ2-1; a weak D match, TRBD1 (5 bases). Trimming removed 5 bases from V and 2 bases from J, with 13 bases in between. Per the germline V gene, CDR1 is SGHAT and CDR2 is FQDESV (reference sequence). The CDR3 runs to 15 residues. This chain's CDR3 is CASSRGEGPYNEQFF. The CDR3 nucleotides read TGTGCCAGCAGCAGGGGTGAAGGACCCTACAATGAGCAGTTCTTC.

The genes are TRBV7-9 and TRBJ1-1; 8 bases line up with TRBD1. The CDR3 has 17 residues. From germline, CDR1 is SEHNR and CDR2 FQNEAQ (reference sequence). V trimming: 6 bases; J trimming: 1 base; junction bases outside the gene matches: 13. In DNA form, the CDR3 reads TGTGCCAGCAGGAAGCAGGGGGCTCCGGCCCCGAACACTGAAGCTTTCTTT. Translating it yields CASRKQGAPAPNTEAFF. The full variable domain, its missing parts supplied by reference TRBV7-9 and TRBJ1-1, is DTGVSQNPRHKITKRGQNVTFRCDPISEHNRLYWYRQTLGQGPEFLTYFQNEAQLEKSRLLSDRFSAERPKGSFSTLEIQRTEQGDSAMYLCASRKQGAPAPNTEAFFGQGTRLTVV.

The gene calls are TRBV9 and TRBJ1-5, with D hard to call. V was shortened by 3 bases and J by 7 bases, with 11 bases between the two germline ends. Germline CDR1 reads SGDLS; CDR2 reads YYNGEE. This CDR3 comprises 13 residues. The CDR3 protein is CASSAGANQPQHF. Here the CDR3 DNA reads TGTGCCAGCAGCGCCGGTGCCAACCAGCCCCAGCATTTT.

The chain combines TRBV27 with TRBJ1-4; D not certain. In germline, CDR1 is MNHEY, CDR2 SMNVEV (reference sequence). The CDR3 loop spans 15 amino acids. With 6 bases removed from V and 0 bases from J, the gap between germline ends came to 11 bases. The CDR3 coding sequence is TGTGCCAGCAGGGGGAGGGTTGCAACTAATGAAAAACTGTTTTTT. The encoded protein is CASRGRVATNEKLFF.

The genes are TRBV6-1 and TRBJ2-5; D not resolved. CDR3 length equals 15 residues. From germline, CDR1 is MNHNS and CDR2 SASEGT. V lost 0 bases and J lost 5, with 13 bases in between. Here the CDR3 DNA reads TGTGCCAGCAGTGAAGCGGGATGGGCGGCGGAGACCCAGTACTTC. This sequence encodes CASSEAGWAAETQYF.

This rearrangement joins TRBV6-6 to TRBJ2-1, with D unclear. The CDR3 sequence is 14 residues long. CDR1 MNHNY and CDR2 SVGAGI come from the germline V gene (reference sequence). The V end lost 7 bases, the J end lost 1 base, and 11 bases lay between the germline ends. In DNA, the CDR3 is TGTGCCAGCACCCACTGGGCGTCCTACAATGAGCAGTTCTTC. Translation: CASTHWASYNEQFF.

The CDR3 DNA sequence: TGTGGACTTTGGATGGGGGGCAAAAACATTCAGTACTTC. This codes for CGLWMGGKNIQYF. This chain connects TRBV28 to TRBJ2-4, with TRBD2 as a possible D gene (6 bases). The CDR3 has 13 residues. CDR1 and CDR2 (germline): MDHEN, SYDVKM. Complete variable domain (other parts from reference TRBV28 and TRBJ2-4): DVKVTQSSRYLVKRTGEKVFLECVQDMDHENMFWYRQDPGLGLRLIYFSYDVKMKEKGDIPEGYSVSREKKERFSLILESASTNQTSMYLCGLWMGGKNIQYFGAGTRLSVL.

The DNA for the CDR3 is TGTGCCAGCTCCAAAACCGGGACAGTCCTGGCAGATACGCAGTATTTT. It specifies CASSKTGTVLADTQYF. The rearrangement links TRBV18 to TRBJ2-3, with 7 bases aligning to TRBD1. Unmatched junction bases numbered 13, after V lost 6 bases and J lost 4 bases. Germline V gene lookup returns CDR1 KGHSH and CDR2 LQKENI. The CDR3 runs to 16 residues.

This clone was observed a few times. The chain joins TRBV9 to TRBJ1-5; the match to TRBD1 covers 7 bases. Germline assignment: CDR1 SGDLS and CDR2 YYNGEE. With V trimmed by 4 bases and J by 4 bases, 8 bases remained unmatched. The CDR3 has 15 residues. The CDR3 is CASSPGGKGNQPQHF. The CDR3, as DNA: TGTGCCAGCAGCCCAGGGGGGAAAGGGAATCAGCCCCAGCATTTT.